These T cell receptor beta chains were read from a single sample in a study of cytomegalovirus exposure and HLA in healthy donors. The repertoire was sequenced with immunoSEQ multiplex PCR; TCRdb's copy has only in-frame clones and lacks some. The sample includes 150,000 to 200,000 clones, under 80% seen only once; the top ten take about 3.4%. Sequences were obtained from PBMCs. All receptors come from a female donor in good health and CMV-seronegative. The CDR3 runs from the conserved cysteine through the conserved F or W. D genes are given only for firm matches. The size of a clone is reported for some rows only, either as once, few or many, or as a class for expanded clones.

>.|.|TRBV5-1|TRBJ2-2
CASSLAGWERNTGELFF
TGCGCCAGCAGCTTGGCCGGCTGGGAGAGGAACACCGGGGAGCTGTTTTTT
>few|.|TRBV18|TRBJ2-2
CASLTSSTGELFF
TGTGCCAGCTTGACATCGTCCACCGGGGAGCTGTTTTTT
>.|.|TRBV7-8|TRBJ2-1
CASSLDQGIRAEQFF
TGTGCCAGCAGCTTAGATCAGGGGATAAGGGCTGAGCAGTTCTTC
>.|.|TRBV15|TRBJ1-4
CATSRAVGKGEEKLFF
TGTGCCACCAGCCGAGCGGTCGGGAAGGGGGAAGAAAAACTGTTTTTT
>.|.|TRBV28|TRBJ1-6
CASNTGTDNSPLHF
TGTGCCAGCAATACCGGGACTGATAATTCACCCCTCCACTTT
>.|TRBD1|TRBV6-5|TRBJ2-2
CASTAGGRDGELFF
TGTGCCAGCACCGCAGGGGGCAGGGACGGGGAGCTGTTTTTT
>.|.|TRBV7-7|TRBJ2-1
CASSLGPSMDEQFF
TGTGCCAGCAGCTTAGGTCCTAGTATGGATGAGCAGTTCTTC
>.|.|TRBV9|TRBJ2-3
CASSITGDTQYF
TGTGCCAGCAGCATTACAGGGGATACGCAGTATTTT
>.|TRBD1|TRBV7-2|TRBJ2-7
CASSSNRDSYEQYF
TGTGCCAGCAGCTCCAATCGGGACAGCTACGAGCAGTACTTC
>.|TRBD2|TRBV7-6|TRBJ2-6
CASSFSGGNSGANVLTF
TGTGCCAGCAGCTTTAGCGGGGGAAACTCTGGGGCCAACGTCCTGACTTTC
>.|.|TRBV9|TRBJ2-3
CASSVEGGAPDTQYF
TGTGCCAGCAGCGTAGAAGGGGGGGCCCCAGATACGCAGTATTTT
>.|.|TRBV4-1|TRBJ1-6
CASSQPEGGLNSPLHF
TGCGCCAGCAGCCAGCCTGAGGGGGGGCTCAATTCACCCCTCCACTTT
>.|TRBD1|TRBV14|TRBJ2-1
CASSQVLGGPYNEQFF
TGTGCCAGCAGCCAAGTCTTAGGGGGCCCCTACAATGAGCAGTTCTTC
>.|.|TRBV6-1|TRBJ1-5
CASSEWRVNQPQHF
TGTGCCAGCAGTGAGTGGCGGGTCAATCAGCCCCAGCATTTT
>.|.|TRBV19|TRBJ1-5
CASNARGGNQPQHF
TGTGCCAGTAATGCCAGGGGAGGGAATCAGCCCCAGCATTTT
>.|.|TRBV18|TRBJ1-3
CASSPAGVGNTIYF
TGTGCCAGCTCACCAGCAGGGGTTGGAAACACCATATATTTT
>.|.|TRBV4-3|TRBJ1-2
CASSQDPAGSNYGYTF
TGCGCCAGCAGCCAAGACCCGGCAGGGTCTAACTATGGCTACACCTTC
>.|.|TRBV5-4|TRBJ1-3
CASSLADSHSGNTIYF
TGTGCCAGCAGCTTGGCCGACAGTCACTCTGGAAACACCATATATTTT
>.|.|TRBV4-3|TRBJ2-2
CASSQDSKPGELFF
TGCGCCAGCAGCCAAGATAGTAAGCCCGGGGAGCTGTTTTTT
>.|.|TRBV18|TRBJ2-5
CASSIEQETQYF
TGTGCCAGCTCAATCGAGCAAGAGACCCAGTACTTC
>.|TRBD1|TRBV6-6|TRBJ2-2
CASSYAGQGNGGELFF
TGTGCCAGCAGTTACGCGGGACAGGGGAATGGCGGGGAGCTGTTTTTT
>.|.|TRBV30|TRBJ2-7
CAWNRGGSYEQYF
TGTGCCTGGAACAGGGGGGGATCCTACGAGCAGTACTTC
>few|.|TRBV4-1|TRBJ2-2
CASSQGRGTGELFF
TGCGCCAGCAGCCAAGGCCGGGGGACCGGGGAGCTGTTTTTT
>.|.|TRBV9|TRBJ2-1
CASSVGSDSGNEQFF
TGTGCCAGCAGCGTAGGGTCCGATAGCGGCAATGAGCAGTTCTTC
>.|TRBD1|TRBV19|TRBJ1-5
CASSATGEVGQPQHF
TGTGCCAGTAGTGCGACAGGGGAAGTGGGACAGCCCCAGCATTTT
>.|TRBD2|TRBV6-1|TRBJ2-3
CASSDRRGARSTDTQYF
TGTGCCAGCAGTGATCGGCGGGGGGCCCGAAGCACAGATACGCAGTATTTT
>few|.|TRBV5-4|TRBJ2-5
CASSLDLFGGTQETQYF
TGTGCCAGCAGCTTGGACCTCTTTGGCGGGACCCAAGAGACCCAGTACTTC
>.|.|TRBV19|TRBJ1-1
CASSIDLAGRNTEAFF
TGTGCCAGTAGTATAGATCTAGCGGGGAGGAACACTGAAGCTTTCTTT
>once|TRBD1|TRBV7-7|TRBJ1-1
CASSLVTGGYTEAFF
TGTGCCAGCAGCTTAGTTACAGGGGGCTACACTGAAGCTTTCTTT
>once|.|TRBV30|TRBJ2-5
CAWKGRGWEETQYF
TGTGCCTGGAAAGGTAGGGGCTGGGAAGAGACCCAGTACTTC
>few|.|TRBV6-5|TRBJ2-7
CASSYSIIYEQYF
TGTGCCAGCAGTTACTCTATTATCTACGAGCAGTACTTC
>.|.|TRBV21-1|TRBJ2-3
CASSKALFGEGGDFTDTQYF
TGTGCCAGCAGCAAAGCGCTTTTCGGTGAAGGGGGCGATTTCACAGATACGCAGTATTTT
>.|TRBD1|TRBV19|TRBJ2-3
CASSRGTGYDTDTQYF
TGTGCCAGTAGTAGAGGGACAGGGTACGACACAGATACGCAGTATTTT
>once|TRBD2|TRBV10-1|TRBJ2-7
CARGGLAGGSYEQYF
TGCGCCAGGGGAGGACTAGCGGGAGGGAGTTACGAGCAGTACTTC
>few|.|TRBV5-1|TRBJ1-3
CASSFGVNGNTIYF
TGCGCCAGCAGCTTCGGAGTAAATGGAAACACCATATATTTT
>.|.|TRBV27|TRBJ2-7
CANSLSQGPYEQYF
TGTGCCAACAGTTTATCACAGGGACCCTACGAGCAGTACTTC
>.|TRBD2|TRBV28|TRBJ2-7
CASCSPGGNSYEQYF
TGTGCCAGTTGTTCCCCGGGGGGAAACTCCTACGAGCAGTACTTC
>few|TRBD1|TRBV23-1|TRBJ1-1
CASSQKSLDRGRTEAFF
TGCGCCAGCAGTCAGAAATCGTTGGACAGGGGGAGAACTGAAGCTTTCTTT
>.|.|TRBV11-3|TRBJ1-5
CASSLVRGPQPQHF
TGTGCCAGCAGCTTAGTCAGGGGTCCTCAGCCCCAGCATTTT
>.|TRBD2|TRBV5-4|TRBJ2-2
CASSGSGLITGELFF
TGTGCCAGCAGCGGTAGCGGGCTCATCACCGGGGAGCTGTTTTTT
>once|TRBD1|TRBV19|TRBJ1-6
CASSDRAYNSPLHF
TGTGCCAGTAGTGACAGGGCCTATAATTCACCCCTCCACTTT
>.|TRBD2|TRBV6-5|TRBJ2-3
CASRIAGLDSDTQYF
TGTGCCAGCAGGATTGCGGGACTAGACTCAGATACGCAGTATTTT
>few|TRBD2|TRBV6-4|TRBJ2-3
CASSDRSGGGTDTQYF
TGTGCCAGCAGTGATCGAAGCGGGGGAGGCACAGATACGCAGTATTTT
>.|TRBD1|TRBV5-6|TRBJ1-4
CASSPGTGRGNEKLFF
TGCGCCAGCAGCCCCGGGACAGGCAGGGGTAATGAAAAACTGTTTTTT
>.|.|TRBV18|TRBJ1-2
CASSPTAEGGYTF
TGTGCCAGCTCACCAACGGCAGAGGGTGGCTACACCTTC
>.|.|TRBV28|TRBJ1-1
CASSNMQGKNTEAFF
TGTGCCAGCAGTAACATGCAGGGTAAGAACACTGAAGCTTTCTTT